These 14 T cell receptor beta chains were all obtained from the same sample, sequenced in a study of cytomegalovirus exposure and HLA in healthy donors. PCR employed 60 Vbeta and 13 Jbeta primers. Profiled with immunoSEQ multiplex PCR; TCRdb holds only in-frame clones, not every one. This sample has roughly 160,000 clones, with approximately 88% found just once. The sample comprised PBMCs. The receptors were sampled from a boy between 2 and 10 years old in good health and CMV-seronegative.

The genes are TRBV6-6 and TRBJ2-7, with D maybe TRBD2 (5 bases). Germline lookup yields CDR1 MNHNY and CDR2 SVGAGI (reference sequence). The CDR3 runs to 14 residues. Trimming removed 4 bases at V and 5 bases at J, with 15 bases between. CDR3 nucleotide sequence: TGTGCCAGCAGTTGGGAGCCGGCGCCAAACGAGCAGTACTTC. As protein: CASSWEPAPNEQYF.

This clone was observed a handful of times. The CDR3 protein is CASSPRGAVTGELFF. The CDR3 region has the DNA TGTGCCAGTTCCCCCCGGGGGGCCGTCACCGGGGAGCTGTTTTTT. The chain couples TRBV7-2 to TRBJ2-2; possibly TRBD2 for D (7 bases). CDR1 SGHTA and CDR2 FQGNSA come from the germline V gene. This CDR3 comprises 15 residues. Trimming shortened V by 9 bases and J by 4 bases, and 18 bases separated the two germline ends.

The chain carries TRBV10-3 and TRBJ1-1, with TRBD1 matching over 12 bases. V lost 8 bases, J lost 1 base, and 8 bases stayed unmatched. The CDR3 totals 16 residues. From germline, CDR1 is ENHRY and CDR2 SYGVKD. The CDR3 bases are TGTGCCATCGCCCCGGGACAGGGGGCGCCGAACACTGAAGCTTTCTTT. Protein product: CAIAPGQGAPNTEAFF.

The rearrangement links TRBV30 to TRBJ1-2; 9 bases line up with TRBD1. Germline CDR1 GTSNPN, CDR2 SVGIG (reference sequence). This CDR3 has 16 amino acids. J gave up 1 base and V 0 bases, and 6 bases lay outside the gene matches. The CDR3 coding sequence is TGTGCCTGGAGTGTACTAGACAGGGGGATTAACTATGGCTACACCTTC. Translated, it gives CAWSVLDRGINYGYTF. Looking up the rest from reference TRBV30 and TRBJ1-2 gives the full variable domain: SQTIHQWPATLVQPVGSPLSLECTVEGTSNPNLYWYRQAAGRGLQLLFYSVGIGQISSEVPQNLSASRPQDRQFILSSKKLLLSDSGFYLCAWSVLDRGINYGYTFGSGTRLTVV.

The V call is TRBV18, the J call TRBJ2-5; 9 bases match TRBD2. V was clipped by 1 base and J by 0 bases; unmatched bases: 6. This CDR3 region has 17 residues. Germline assignment: CDR1 KGHSH and CDR2 LQKENI. The CDR3 loop reads CASSPQGAGGYQETQYF. In nucleotides, the CDR3 is TGTGCCAGCTCACCACAAGGAGCGGGGGGCTACCAAGAGACCCAGTACTTC.

The rearrangement joins TRBV11-2 to TRBJ2-1; 11 nucleotides match TRBD2. This CDR3 comprises 16 residues. CDR1 SGHAT and CDR2 FQNNGV come from the germline V gene. J lost 7 bases, V lost 4 bases, and 9 bases had no gene match. DNA for the CDR3: TGTGCCAGCAGCTCTCTTTCTAGCGGGGGGCGTAATGAGCAGTTCTTC. This codes for CASSSLSSGGRNEQFF. The full variable domain, in which reference TRBV11-2 and TRBJ2-1 provide the parts outside the CDR3, is EAGVAQSPRYKIIEKRQSVAFWCNPISGHATLYWYQQILGQGPKLLIQFQNNGVVDDSQLPKDRFSAERLKGVDSTLKIQPAKLEDSAVYLCASSSLSSGGRNEQFFGPGTRLTVL.

This clone was counted between two and nine times. V gene TRBV19 combines with J gene TRBJ1-5; 7 bases fit TRBD1. Per the germline V gene, CDR1 is LNHDA and CDR2 is SQIVND (reference sequence). V dropped 4 bases and J dropped 5; count of bases not matched to a gene: 11. This CDR3 has 16 amino acids. This CDR3 is CASSTTLQGPHQPQHF. The CDR3 DNA follows: TGTGCCAGTAGTACTACTTTACAGGGGCCCCATCAGCCCCAGCATTTT.

This sequence joins TRBV19 and TRBJ2-7; 10 bases match TRBD1. The V and J ends lost 1 base and 3 bases, in that order; junction bases with no gene match: 6. Germline V gene sequence: CDR1 LNHDA, CDR2 SQIVND (reference sequence). This CDR3 is built from 16 residues. The CDR3 loop reads CASSIARTGGYYEQYF. In DNA form, the CDR3 reads TGTGCCAGTAGTATAGCACGGACAGGGGGGTACTACGAGCAGTACTTC.

The chain employs TRBV21-1 and TRBJ2-4; the D call of TRBD2 is as the table states it, not checked on the DNA. TRBV21-1 is listed as a pseudogene. The CDR3 contains 16 residues. The CDR3, as DNA: TGTGCCAGCAGCAAAGGTCTATTTGCGGCACTAAACATTCAGTACTTC. This codes for CASSKGLFAALNIQYF.

This clone was seen just once. The genes are TRBV6-5 and TRBJ1-2; TRBD1 aligns across 11 bases. The CDR3 is 13 residues long. The J segment lost 6 bases and the V segment lost 5 bases, leaving 2 bases of the junction unmatched. CDR1 is MNHEY and CDR2 is SVGAGI in the germline V gene. The CDR3 region is CASSRDRGDGYTF. In nucleotides, the CDR3 is TGTGCCAGCAGTCGGGACAGGGGGGATGGCTACACCTTC.

V gene TRBV6-6 combines with J gene TRBJ2-2; D is unclear. The V gene lost 3 bases and the J gene lost 6 bases, with 11 bases spanning the gap. Germline assignment: CDR1 MNHNY and CDR2 SVGAGI (reference sequence). The CDR3 spans 14 residues. CDR3 sequence: CASSYGLPPGELFF. The CDR3 DNA reads TGTGCCAGCAGTTATGGCCTTCCCCCCGGGGAGCTGTTTTTT.

The chain combines TRBV5-1 with TRBJ1-4; a possible D gene is TRBD1 (6 bases). V was trimmed by 0 bases and J by 8 bases, leaving 11 bases between them. The CDR3 spans 14 residues. CDR1 and CDR2 from the germline V gene are SGHRS and YFSETQ. CDR3 region: CASSLGGGGEKLFF. The CDR3 DNA reads as TGCGCCAGCAGCTTGGGAGGGGGTGGCGAAAAACTGTTTTTT.

The chain uses TRBV10-2 and TRBJ1-5; D may be TRBD1 (6 bases). The germline CDR1 and CDR2 sequences are WSHSY and SAAADI. Trimming cost V 5 bases and J 3 bases, with 23 bases left between them. The CDR3 runs 18 residues. The CDR3 is CASSTYFGGEYINQPQHF. As DNA, the CDR3 is TGCGCCAGCAGTACCTATTTTGGGGGCGAGTATATCAATCAGCCCCAGCATTTT.

The rearrangement links TRBV6-4 to TRBJ1-5; D is unclear. The germline V and J ends were trimmed by 4 bases and 4 bases, with 11 bases remaining between them. The CDR3 is 14 residues long. Looked up from germline, CDR1 is MRHNA and CDR2 is SNTAGT. CDR3 DNA sequence: TGTGCCAGCAGTGCCGAGTACGCTAATCAGCCCCAGCATTTT. It translates to CASSAEYANQPQHF.